The source of this TCR beta chain is a study of T cells in Graves' hyperthyroidism and ophthalmopathy. Absent ophthalmopathy progression within 18 months defined stable Graves' hyperthyroidism. This sample holds PBMCs from approximately 9 ml fresh peripheral blood. Study-wide points: Most clonotypes expanded in the thyroid (above 0.001) were also present in blood. Median prediction lead before ophthalmopathy onset was six to eight months with the model.

This clonotype came up many times. What it binds is unknown. Amplification of TCR beta CDR3 regions was performed using RNA transcripts as template. TCR CDR3 regions were first amplified by RT-PCR with HTBI primers. From the multiplex PCR reads, TCRdb called clonotypes with MiXCR, one entry per CDR3 protein. The sample contains around 300,000 distinct CDR3 sequences, over 11% of which appear only once. The origin of this receptor is a woman in her thirties with Graves' hyperthyroidism. The material sequenced was blood.

DNA for the CDR3: TGCAGTGCTCGGGGGACAGGGGGGACAGATACGCAGTATTTT. Residues: CSARGTGGTDTQYF. The V call is TRBV20-1, the J call TRBJ2-3; TRBD1 aligns across 11 bases. Germline assignment: CDR1 DFQATT and CDR2 SNEGSKA (reference sequence). The junction had 4 bases not matched to a gene; V was cut back by 5 bases and J by 3 bases. CDR3 length equals 14 residues.